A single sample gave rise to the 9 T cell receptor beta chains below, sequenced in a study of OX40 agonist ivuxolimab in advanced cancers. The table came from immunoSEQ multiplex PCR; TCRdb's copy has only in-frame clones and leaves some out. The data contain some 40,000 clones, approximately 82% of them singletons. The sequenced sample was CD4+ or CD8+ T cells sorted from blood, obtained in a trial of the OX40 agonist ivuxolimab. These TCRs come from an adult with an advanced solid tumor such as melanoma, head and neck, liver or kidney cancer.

CDR3 sequence reads: CASSPNSNSYEQYF. CDR3 DNA sequence: TGTGCCAGCAGCCCTAACTCGAACTCCTACGAGCAGTACTTC. This chain connects TRBV5-6 to TRBJ2-7; no clear D. Trimming removed 4 bases from V and 0 bases from J, with 11 bases in between. The V gene's germline CDR1 is SGHDT and CDR2 YYEEEE. The CDR3 is made up of 14 amino acids.

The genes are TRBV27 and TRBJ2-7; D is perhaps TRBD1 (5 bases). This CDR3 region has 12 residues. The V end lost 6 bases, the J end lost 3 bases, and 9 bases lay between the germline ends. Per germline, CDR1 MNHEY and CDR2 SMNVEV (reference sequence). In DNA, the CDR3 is TGTGCCAGCAGCATCCAGGGCTACGAGCAGTACTTC. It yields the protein CASSIQGYEQYF.

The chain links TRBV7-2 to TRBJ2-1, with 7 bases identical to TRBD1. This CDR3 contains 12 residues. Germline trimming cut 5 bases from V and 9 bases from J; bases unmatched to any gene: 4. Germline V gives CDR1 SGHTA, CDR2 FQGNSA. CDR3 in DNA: TGTGCCAGCAGCCCAAACAGGGGTGAGCAGTTCTTC. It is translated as CASSPNRGEQFF.

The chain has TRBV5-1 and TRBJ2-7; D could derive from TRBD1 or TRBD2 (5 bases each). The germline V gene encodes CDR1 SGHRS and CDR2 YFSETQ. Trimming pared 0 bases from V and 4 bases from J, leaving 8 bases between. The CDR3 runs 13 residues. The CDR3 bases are TGCGCCAGCAGCTTGGCCAGGGAGTACGAGCAGTACTTC. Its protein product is CASSLAREYEQYF.

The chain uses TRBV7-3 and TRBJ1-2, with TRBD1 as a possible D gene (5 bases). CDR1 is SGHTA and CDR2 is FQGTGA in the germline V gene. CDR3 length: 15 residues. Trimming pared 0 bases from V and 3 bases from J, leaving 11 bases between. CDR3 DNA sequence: TGTGCCAGCAGCTTAACGGGCAGGGTAGACTATGGCTACACCTTC. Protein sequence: CASSLTGRVDYGYTF. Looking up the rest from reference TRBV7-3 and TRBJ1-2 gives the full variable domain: GAGVSQTPSNKVTEKGKYVELRCDPISGHTALYWYRQSLGQGPEFLIYFQGTGAADDSGLPNDRFFAVRPEGSVSTLKIQRTERGDSAVYLCASSLTGRVDYGYTFGSGTRLTVV.

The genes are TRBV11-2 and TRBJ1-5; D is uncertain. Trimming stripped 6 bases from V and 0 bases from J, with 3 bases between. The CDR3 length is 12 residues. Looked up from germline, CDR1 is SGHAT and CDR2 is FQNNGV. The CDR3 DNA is TGTGCCAGCAGGGTTAGCAATCAGCCCCAGCATTTT. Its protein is CASRVSNQPQHF. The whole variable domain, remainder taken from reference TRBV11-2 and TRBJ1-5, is EAGVAQSPRYKIIEKRQSVAFWCNPISGHATLYWYQQILGQGPKLLIQFQNNGVVDDSQLPKDRFSAERLKGVDSTLKIQPAKLEDSAVYLCASRVSNQPQHFGDGTRLSIL.

CDR3 sequence reads: CASSPTGDGAPLHF. The DNA for the CDR3 is TGTGCCAGCAGCCCTACGGGAGATGGTGCACCCCTCCACTTT. V is TRBV7-9 and J is TRBJ1-6; D not resolved. The CDR3 totals 14 residues. The germline V gene encodes CDR1 SEHNR and CDR2 FQNEAQ (reference sequence). V was trimmed by 5 bases and J by 11 bases, leaving 16 bases between them.

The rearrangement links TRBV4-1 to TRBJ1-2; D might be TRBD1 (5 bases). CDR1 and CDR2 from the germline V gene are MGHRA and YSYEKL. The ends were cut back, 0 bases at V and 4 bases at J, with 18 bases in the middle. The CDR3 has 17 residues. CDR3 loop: CASSQEVRGLGAYGYTF. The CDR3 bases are TGCGCCAGCAGCCAAGAAGTGAGGGGACTCGGGGCCTATGGCTACACCTTC.

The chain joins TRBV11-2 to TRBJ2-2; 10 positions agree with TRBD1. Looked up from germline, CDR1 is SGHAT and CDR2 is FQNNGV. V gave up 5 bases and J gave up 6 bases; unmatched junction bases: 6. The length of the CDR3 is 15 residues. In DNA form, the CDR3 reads TGTGCCAGCAGCCAGGGACAGGGGTGGGCCGGGGAGCTGTTTTTT. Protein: CASSQGQGWAGELFF.